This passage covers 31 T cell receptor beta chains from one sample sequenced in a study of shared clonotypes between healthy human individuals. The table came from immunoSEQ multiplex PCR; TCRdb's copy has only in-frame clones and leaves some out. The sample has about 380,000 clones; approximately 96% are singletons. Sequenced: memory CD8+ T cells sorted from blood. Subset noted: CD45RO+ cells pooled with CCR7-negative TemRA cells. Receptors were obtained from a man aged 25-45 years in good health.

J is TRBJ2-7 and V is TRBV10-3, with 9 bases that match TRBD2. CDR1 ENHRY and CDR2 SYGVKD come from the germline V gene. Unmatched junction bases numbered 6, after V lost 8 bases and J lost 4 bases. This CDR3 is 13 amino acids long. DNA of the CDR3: TGTGCCATCGCCGCTAGCGGGGAGTACGAGCAGTACTTC. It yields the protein CAIAASGEYEQYF.

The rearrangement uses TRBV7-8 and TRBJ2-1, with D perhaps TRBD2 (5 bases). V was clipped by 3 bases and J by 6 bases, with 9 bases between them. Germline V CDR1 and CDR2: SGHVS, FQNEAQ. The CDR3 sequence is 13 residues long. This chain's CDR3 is CASSLRAPNEQFF. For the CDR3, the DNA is TGTGCCAGCAGCTTGCGGGCCCCCAATGAGCAGTTCTTC.

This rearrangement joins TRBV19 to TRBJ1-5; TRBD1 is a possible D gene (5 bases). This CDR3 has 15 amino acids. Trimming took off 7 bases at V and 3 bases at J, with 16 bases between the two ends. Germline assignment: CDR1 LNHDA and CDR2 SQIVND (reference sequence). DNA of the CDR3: TGTGCCAGTATGGGGCAGGGACTTTACAATCAGCCCCAGCATTTT. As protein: CASMGQGLYNQPQHF.

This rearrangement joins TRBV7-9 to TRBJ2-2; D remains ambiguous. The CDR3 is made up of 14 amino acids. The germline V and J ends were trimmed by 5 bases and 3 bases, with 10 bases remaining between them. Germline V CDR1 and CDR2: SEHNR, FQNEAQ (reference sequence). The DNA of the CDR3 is TGTGCCAGCAGCCACGGGTCTTACACCGGGGAGCTGTTTTTT. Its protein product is CASSHGSYTGELFF.

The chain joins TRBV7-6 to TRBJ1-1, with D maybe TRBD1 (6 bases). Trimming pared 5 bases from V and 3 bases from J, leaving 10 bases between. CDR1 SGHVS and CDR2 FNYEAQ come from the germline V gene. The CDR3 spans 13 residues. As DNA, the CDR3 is TGTGCCAGCAGCCACGACAGGTACACTGAAGCTTTCTTT. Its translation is CASSHDRYTEAFF.

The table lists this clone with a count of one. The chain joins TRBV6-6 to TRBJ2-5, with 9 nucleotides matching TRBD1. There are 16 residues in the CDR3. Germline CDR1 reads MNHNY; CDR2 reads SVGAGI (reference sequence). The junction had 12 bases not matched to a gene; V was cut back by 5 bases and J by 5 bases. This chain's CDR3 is CASSQPTGTGRETQYF. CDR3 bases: TGTGCCAGCAGTCAACCTACCGGGACAGGGAGGGAGACCCAGTACTTC.

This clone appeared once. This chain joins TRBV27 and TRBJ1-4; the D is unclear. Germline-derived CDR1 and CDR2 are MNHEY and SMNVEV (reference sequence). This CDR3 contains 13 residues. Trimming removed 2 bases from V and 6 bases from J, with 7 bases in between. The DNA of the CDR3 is TGTGCCAGCAGTTTAGGATCGTATGAAAAACTGTTTTTT. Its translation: CASSLGSYEKLFF.

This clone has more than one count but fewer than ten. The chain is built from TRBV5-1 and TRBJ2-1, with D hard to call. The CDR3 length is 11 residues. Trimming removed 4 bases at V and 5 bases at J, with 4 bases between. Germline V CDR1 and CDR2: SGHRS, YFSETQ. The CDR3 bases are TGCGCCAGCAGCCCAGACAATGAGCAGTTCTTC. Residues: CASSPDNEQFF.

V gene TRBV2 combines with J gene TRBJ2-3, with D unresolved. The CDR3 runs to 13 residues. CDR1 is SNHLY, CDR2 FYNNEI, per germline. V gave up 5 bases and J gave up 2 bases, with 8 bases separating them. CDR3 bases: TGTGCCAGCAGTAACCCCAACACAGATACGCAGTATTTT. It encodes CASSNPNTDTQYF.

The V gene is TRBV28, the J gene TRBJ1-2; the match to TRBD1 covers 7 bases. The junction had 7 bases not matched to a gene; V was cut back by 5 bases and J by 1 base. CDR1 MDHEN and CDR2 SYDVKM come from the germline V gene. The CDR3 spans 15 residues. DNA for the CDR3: TGTGCCAGCAGTCTCGGGACAGTGGGTAACTATGGCTACACCTTC. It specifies CASSLGTVGNYGYTF.

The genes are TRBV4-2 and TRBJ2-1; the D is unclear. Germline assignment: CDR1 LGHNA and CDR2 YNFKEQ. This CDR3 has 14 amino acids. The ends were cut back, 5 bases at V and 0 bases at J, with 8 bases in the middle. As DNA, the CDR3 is TGTGCCAGCAGCAAGGCACCCTCCTACAATGAGCAGTTCTTC. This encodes CASSKAPSYNEQFF.

CDR3 nucleotides: TGCGCCAGCAGCTACCCGCCGGACAGGGGATTCACAGATACGCAGTATTTT. This sequence encodes CASSYPPDRGFTDTQYF. The J gene is TRBJ2-3, the V gene TRBV5-1, with 9 bases fitting TRBD1. V shed 3 bases and J 2 bases; nucleotides not matched to a gene: 10. The CDR3 sequence is 17 residues long. CDR1 and CDR2 from the germline V gene are SGHRS and YFSETQ.

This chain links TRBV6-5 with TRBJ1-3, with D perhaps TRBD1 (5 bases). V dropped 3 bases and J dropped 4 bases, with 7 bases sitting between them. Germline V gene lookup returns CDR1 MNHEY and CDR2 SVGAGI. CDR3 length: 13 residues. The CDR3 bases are TGTGCCAGCAGTTATTACAGGGGAAACACCATATATTTT. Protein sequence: CASSYYRGNTIYF.

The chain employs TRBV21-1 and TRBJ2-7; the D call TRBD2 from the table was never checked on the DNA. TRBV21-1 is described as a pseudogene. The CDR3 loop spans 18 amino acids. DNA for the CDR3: TGTGCCAGCAGTCCAGACGGGGGCGTTAGCGGGAGCTGCGACGAGCAGTACTTC. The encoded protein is CASSPDGGVSGSCDEQYF.

The CDR3 loop reads CASSPGSTYEQYF. In DNA, the CDR3 is TGTGCCAGCAGCCCGGGATCCACGTACGAGCAGTACTTC. The chain links TRBV14 to TRBJ2-7; D might be TRBD2 (5 bases). Germline CDR1 reads SGHDN; CDR2 reads FVKESK. CDR3 length equals 13 residues. V was cut by 4 bases and J by 4 bases, with 11 bases left in between.

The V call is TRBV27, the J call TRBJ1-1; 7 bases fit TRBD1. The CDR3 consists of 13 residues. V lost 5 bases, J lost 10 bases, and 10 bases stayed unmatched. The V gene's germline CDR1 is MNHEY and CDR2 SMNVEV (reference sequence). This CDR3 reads CASSQQGSVGAFF. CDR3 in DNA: TGTGCCAGCAGTCAACAGGGGTCGGTGGGAGCTTTCTTT.

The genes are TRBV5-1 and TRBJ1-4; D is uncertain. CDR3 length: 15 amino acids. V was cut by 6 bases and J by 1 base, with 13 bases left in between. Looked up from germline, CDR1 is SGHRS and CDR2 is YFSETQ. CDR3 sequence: CASTYSYLTNEKLFF. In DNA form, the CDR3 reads TGCGCCAGCACCTATTCCTATCTAACTAATGAAAAACTGTTTTTT.

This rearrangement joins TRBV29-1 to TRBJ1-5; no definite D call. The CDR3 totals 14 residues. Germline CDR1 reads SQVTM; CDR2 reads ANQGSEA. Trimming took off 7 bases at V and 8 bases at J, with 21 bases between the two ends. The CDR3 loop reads CSASFGLAGKPQHF. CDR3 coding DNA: TGCAGCGCCTCGTTCGGGTTGGCAGGCAAGCCCCAGCATTTT.

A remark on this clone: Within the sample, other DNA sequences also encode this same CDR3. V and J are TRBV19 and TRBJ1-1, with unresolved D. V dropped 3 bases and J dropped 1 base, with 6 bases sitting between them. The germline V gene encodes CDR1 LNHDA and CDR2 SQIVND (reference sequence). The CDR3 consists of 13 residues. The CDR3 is CASSIGRNTEAFF. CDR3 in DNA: TGTGCCAGTAGTATTGGGAGGAACACTGAAGCTTTCTTT.

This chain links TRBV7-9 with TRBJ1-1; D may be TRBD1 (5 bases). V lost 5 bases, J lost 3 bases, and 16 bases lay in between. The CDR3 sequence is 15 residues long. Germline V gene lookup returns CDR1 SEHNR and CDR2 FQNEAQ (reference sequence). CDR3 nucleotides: TGTGCCAGCAGCCAGACGGGCGGGGGAGACACTGAAGCTTTCTTT. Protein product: CASSQTGGGDTEAFF.

CDR3 protein: CASSSRGSAEQYF. The CDR3 nucleotides are TGTGCCAGCAGCTCCCGCGGGAGTGCCGAGCAGTACTTC. The rearrangement joins TRBV7-9 to TRBJ2-7, with 7 bases fitting TRBD2. V trimming: 4 bases; J trimming: 6 bases; junction bases outside the gene matches: 6. The CDR3 is 13 amino acids. In germline, CDR1 is SEHNR, CDR2 FQNEAQ (reference sequence).

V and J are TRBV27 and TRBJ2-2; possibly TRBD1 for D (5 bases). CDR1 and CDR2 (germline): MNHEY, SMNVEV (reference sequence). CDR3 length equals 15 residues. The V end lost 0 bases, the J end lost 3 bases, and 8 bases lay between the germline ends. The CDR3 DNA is TGTGCCAGCAGTTTATCAAGGGGATACACCGGGGAGCTGTTTTTT. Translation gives CASSLSRGYTGELFF.

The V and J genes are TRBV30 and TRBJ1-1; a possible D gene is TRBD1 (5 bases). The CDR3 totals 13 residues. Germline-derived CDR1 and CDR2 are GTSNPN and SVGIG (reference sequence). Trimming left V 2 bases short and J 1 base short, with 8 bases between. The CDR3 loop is CAWSQQGNTEAFF. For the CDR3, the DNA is TGTGCCTGGAGTCAGCAGGGGAACACTGAAGCTTTCTTT.

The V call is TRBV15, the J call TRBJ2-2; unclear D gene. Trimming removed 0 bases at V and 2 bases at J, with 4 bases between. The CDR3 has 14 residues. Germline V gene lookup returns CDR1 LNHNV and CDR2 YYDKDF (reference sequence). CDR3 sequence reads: CATSRDGNTGELFF. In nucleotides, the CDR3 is TGTGCCACCAGCAGAGACGGCAACACCGGGGAGCTGTTTTTT.

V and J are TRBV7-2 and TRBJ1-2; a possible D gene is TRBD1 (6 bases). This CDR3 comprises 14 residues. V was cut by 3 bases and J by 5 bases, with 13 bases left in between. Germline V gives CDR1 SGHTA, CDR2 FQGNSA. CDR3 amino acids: CASSLDTGFYGYTF. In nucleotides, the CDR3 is TGTGCCAGCAGCTTGGACACAGGGTTTTATGGCTACACCTTC.

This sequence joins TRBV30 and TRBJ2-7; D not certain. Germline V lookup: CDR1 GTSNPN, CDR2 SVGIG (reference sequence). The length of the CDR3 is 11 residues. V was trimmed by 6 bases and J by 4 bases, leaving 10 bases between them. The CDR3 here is CACLRQYEQYF. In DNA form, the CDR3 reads TGTGCCTGTCTACGGCAATACGAGCAGTACTTC.

CDR3 sequence reads: CASSMGSGMVYEQFF. CDR3 coding DNA: TGTGCCAGTAGTATGGGTAGCGGGATGGTATATGAGCAGTTCTTC. This rearrangement joins TRBV19 to TRBJ2-1; 8 nucleotides align to TRBD2. This CDR3 contains 15 residues. CDR1 LNHDA and CDR2 SQIVND come from the germline V gene (reference sequence). V lost 3 bases to trimming and J lost 8 bases; unmatched junction nucleotides: 9.

The CDR3 protein is CASSLGQDGEGAFF. The CDR3 nucleotides read TGCGCCAGCAGCTTGGGACAAGACGGTGAGGGAGCTTTCTTT. The gene calls are TRBV5-1 and TRBJ1-1; unclear D gene. This CDR3 is built from 14 residues. Trimming cost V 0 bases and J 10 bases, with 16 bases left between them. Germline loops: CDR1 SGHRS, CDR2 YFSETQ.

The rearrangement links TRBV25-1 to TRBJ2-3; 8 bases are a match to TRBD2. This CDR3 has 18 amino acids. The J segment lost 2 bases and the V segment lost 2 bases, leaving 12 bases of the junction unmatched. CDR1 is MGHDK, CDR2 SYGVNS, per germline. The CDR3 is CASSEKLGGGRFTDTQYF. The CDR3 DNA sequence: TGTGCCAGCAGTGAAAAACTCGGCGGGGGGAGGTTCACAGATACGCAGTATTTT.

CDR3 nucleotides: TGCAGTGCTAGTCGGCGGGATGAGCAGTTCTTC. Translated, it gives CSASRRDEQFF. The V call is TRBV20-1, the J call TRBJ2-1, with TRBD2 as a possible D gene (5 bases). V lost 3 bases, J lost 8 bases, and 8 bases lay in between. The length of the CDR3 is 11 residues. Germline V lookup: CDR1 DFQATT, CDR2 SNEGSKA (reference sequence).

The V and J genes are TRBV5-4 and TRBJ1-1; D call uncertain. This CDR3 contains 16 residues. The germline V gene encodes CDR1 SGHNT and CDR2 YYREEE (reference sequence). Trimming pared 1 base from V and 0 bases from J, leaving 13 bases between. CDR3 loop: CASSLTLTLMNTEAFF. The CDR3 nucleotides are TGTGCCAGCAGCTTGACCCTGACCCTCATGAACACTGAAGCTTTCTTT.